Each of the 13 T cell receptor beta chains below was sequenced from the same sample in a study of blood T cell repertoires in COVID-19. Using immunoSEQ multiplex PCR, the repertoire was profiled, and TCRdb retains in-frame clones only, with some absent. The data contain more than 300,000 clones, about 91% of them singletons. The sequencing input was peripheral blood. These receptors originate from a woman in her 30s with COVID-19, enrolled during active disease.

The chain uses TRBV7-9 and TRBJ2-5; maybe TRBD1 (7 bases). Between the trimmed V and J ends, which lost 3 bases and 2 bases, there was a span of 13 bases. Per germline, CDR1 SEHNR and CDR2 FQNEAQ (reference sequence). The CDR3 has 15 residues. CDR3 DNA: TGTGCCAGCAGCTTGCAGGGGGGCGGGCAAGAGACCCAGTACTTC. As protein: CASSLQGGGQETQYF.

The rearrangement uses TRBV11-3 and TRBJ2-7; TRBD2 is a possible D gene (5 bases). This CDR3 region has 16 residues. CDR1 is SGHNT, CDR2 YENEEA, per germline. The V gene lost 6 bases and the J gene lost 0 bases, with 18 bases spanning the gap. The CDR3 bases are TGTGCCAGCAGGAACGATAGGACTTCGAGCTCCTACGAGCAGTACTTC. Translated, it gives CASRNDRTSSSYEQYF.

The chain combines TRBV19 with TRBJ1-2; TRBD1 matches at 7 bases. V trimming: 9 bases; J trimming: 2 bases; junction bases outside the gene matches: 12. In germline, CDR1 is LNHDA, CDR2 SQIVND (reference sequence). The CDR3 extends over 15 amino acids. CDR3 nucleotides: TGTGCCAGCGGCAGGGGACAGATTGCAAACTATGGCTACACCTTC. Translating gives CASGRGQIANYGYTF. Based on the CDR3 plus reference TRBV19 and TRBJ1-2, the full variable domain is DGGITQSPKYLFRKEGQNVTLSCEQNLNHDAMYWYRQDPGQGLRLIYYSQIVNDFQKGDIAEGYSVSREKKESFPLTVTSAQKNPTAFYLCASGRGQIANYGYTFGSGTRLTVV.

The rearrangement uses TRBV21-1 and TRBJ1-3; TRBD1, the table's D call, lacks a check against the DNA. TRBV21-1 corresponds to a pseudogene. The CDR3 runs 16 residues. CDR3 DNA sequence: TGTGCCAGCAGCAAAGCCGTAAGACAGACGGAAAACACCATATATTTT. It encodes CASSKAVRQTENTIYF.

This chain uses TRBV7-9 with TRBJ2-1, with D maybe TRBD2 (6 bases). The CDR3 spans 16 residues. In germline, CDR1 is SEHNR, CDR2 FQNEAQ (reference sequence). Trimming took off 6 bases at V and 3 bases at J, with 18 bases between the two ends. CDR3 residues: CASRPETSEGYNEQFF. The DNA for the CDR3 is TGTGCCAGCAGGCCTGAGACTTCGGAGGGCTACAATGAGCAGTTCTTC. The variable domain in full, with the rest retrieved from reference TRBV7-9 and TRBJ2-1, is DTGVSQNPRHKITKRGQNVTFRCDPISEHNRLYWYRQTLGQGPEFLTYFQNEAQLEKSRLLSDRFSAERPKGSFSTLEIQRTEQGDSAMYLCASRPETSEGYNEQFFGPGTRLTVL.

The chain employs TRBV19 and TRBJ1-5, with TRBD1 identical over 10 bases. The CDR3 contains 16 residues. Trimming removed 1 base from V and 1 base from J; junction bases left unmatched: 1. Germline CDR1 is LNHDA and CDR2 is SQIVND (reference sequence). The CDR3 DNA reads as TGTGCCAGTAGTATAGGGGACAGGGGAAGCAATCAGCCCCAGCATTTT. This translates into CASSIGDRGSNQPQHF.

The chain employs TRBV10-3 and TRBJ1-2; maybe TRBD1 (6 bases). The CDR3 consists of 11 residues. The germline gives CDR1 ENHRY, CDR2 SYGVKD. V lost 6 bases, J lost 7 bases, and 9 bases lay in between. The CDR3 spells CAIRQGVGYTF. CDR3 DNA sequence: TGTGCCATCAGACAGGGTGTTGGCTACACCTTC.

The chain combines TRBV4-2 with TRBJ2-5; D remains unclear. Germline CDR1 and CDR2: LGHNA and YNFKEQ. The CDR3 runs 14 residues. V was clipped by 3 bases and J by 7 bases, with 15 bases between them. CDR3 amino acids: CASSHLRPLGTQYF. In nucleotides, the CDR3 is TGTGCCAGCAGCCACCTGCGGCCATTGGGGACCCAGTACTTC.

The chain joins TRBV7-9 to TRBJ2-5; TRBD2 agrees at 14 bases. Germline V gene sequence: CDR1 SEHNR, CDR2 FQNEAQ (reference sequence). V lost 5 bases to trimming and J lost 0 bases; unmatched junction nucleotides: 2. The length of the CDR3 is 16 residues. The CDR3 sequence is CASSQGLAGDQETQYF. In nucleotides, the CDR3 is TGTGCCAGCAGCCAGGGACTAGCGGGGGACCAAGAGACCCAGTACTTC. Drawing the rest from reference TRBV7-9 and TRBJ2-5, the complete variable domain is DTGVSQNPRHKITKRGQNVTFRCDPISEHNRLYWYRQTLGQGPEFLTYFQNEAQLEKSRLLSDRFSAERPKGSFSTLEIQRTEQGDSAMYLCASSQGLAGDQETQYFGPGTRLLVL.

This clone was seen a handful of times. The rearrangement joins TRBV19 to TRBJ1-5; a weak D match, TRBD1 (5 bases). Germline V CDR1 and CDR2: LNHDA, SQIVND (reference sequence). This CDR3 spans 16 amino acids. The germline V and J ends were trimmed by 5 bases and 7 bases, with 21 bases remaining between them. The CDR3 protein is CASSARGGVGGQPQHF. The CDR3 DNA is TGTGCCAGTAGTGCCCGTGGGGGGGTTGGTGGGCAGCCCCAGCATTTT.

The chain has TRBV27 and TRBJ1-2, with 7 bases fitting TRBD1. Germline-derived CDR1 and CDR2 are MNHEY and SMNVEV (reference sequence). The ends lost 7 bases at V and 5 bases at J; junction bases unmatched: 13. CDR3 size: 15 residues. The chain's CDR3 is CASITGQVRFYGYTF. CDR3 DNA: TGTGCCAGCATTACAGGACAGGTTCGATTTTATGGCTACACCTTC.

This chain uses TRBV27 with TRBJ2-3, with TRBD2 identical over 11 bases. V shed 5 bases and J 5 bases; nucleotides not matched to a gene: 3. The CDR3 extends over 14 amino acids. Germline V gives CDR1 MNHEY, CDR2 SMNVEV (reference sequence). CDR3 DNA: TGTGCCAGCAGTCCGGGACTAGCGGTAGATACGCAGTATTTT. Its translation is CASSPGLAVDTQYF.

The chain has TRBV11-2 and TRBJ2-5; 9 bases fit TRBD1. V lost 0 bases and J lost 5; bases outside the gene matches: 7. The CDR3 totals 16 residues. Per the germline V gene, CDR1 is SGHAT and CDR2 is FQNNGV. The CDR3 DNA reads TGTGCCAGCAGCTTAGATCAAGGGACAGGGTGGGAGACCCAGTACTTC. It translates to CASSLDQGTGWETQYF.